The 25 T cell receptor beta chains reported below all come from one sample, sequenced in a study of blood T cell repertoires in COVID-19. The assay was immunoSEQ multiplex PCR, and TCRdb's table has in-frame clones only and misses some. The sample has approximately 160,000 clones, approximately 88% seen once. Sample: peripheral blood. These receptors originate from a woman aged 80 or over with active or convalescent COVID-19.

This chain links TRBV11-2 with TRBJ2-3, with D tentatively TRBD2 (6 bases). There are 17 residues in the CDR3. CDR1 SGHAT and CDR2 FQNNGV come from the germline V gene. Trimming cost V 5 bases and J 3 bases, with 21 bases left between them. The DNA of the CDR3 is TGTGCCAGCAGCCCATACTCTCCGGAGGGATTGACAGATACGCAGTATTTT. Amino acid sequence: CASSPYSPEGLTDTQYF.

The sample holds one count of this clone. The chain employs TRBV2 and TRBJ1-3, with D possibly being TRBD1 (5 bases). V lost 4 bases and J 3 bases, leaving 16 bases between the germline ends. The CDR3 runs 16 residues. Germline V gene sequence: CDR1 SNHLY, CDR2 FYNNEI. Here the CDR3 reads CASSVSTGGIGNTIYF. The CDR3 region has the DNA TGTGCCAGCAGTGTCTCAACGGGGGGAATTGGAAACACCATATATTTT.

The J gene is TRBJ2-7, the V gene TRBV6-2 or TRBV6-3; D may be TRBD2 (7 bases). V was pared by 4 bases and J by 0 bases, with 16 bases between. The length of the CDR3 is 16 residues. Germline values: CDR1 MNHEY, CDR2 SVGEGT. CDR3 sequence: CASSLEGGWSSYEQYF. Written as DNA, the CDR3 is TGTGCCAGCAGTTTGGAGGGGGGGTGGAGCTCCTACGAGCAGTACTTC.

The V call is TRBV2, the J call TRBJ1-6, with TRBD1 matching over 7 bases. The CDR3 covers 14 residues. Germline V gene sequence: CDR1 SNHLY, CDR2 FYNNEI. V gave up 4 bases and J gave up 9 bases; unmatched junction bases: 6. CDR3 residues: CASSVQGRSSPLHF. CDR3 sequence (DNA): TGTGCCAGCAGTGTACAGGGGCGTAGTTCACCCCTCCACTTT.

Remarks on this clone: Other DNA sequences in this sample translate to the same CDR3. DNA for the CDR3: TGCGCCAGCAGCTTGGCGCTCAGTAGCACAGATACGCAGTATTTT. Its translation: CASSLALSSTDTQYF. This chain joins TRBV5-1 and TRBJ2-3; D is unresolved. V dropped 0 bases and J dropped 0 bases, with 8 bases sitting between them. The germline CDR1 and CDR2 sequences are SGHRS and YFSETQ. This CDR3 has 15 residues.

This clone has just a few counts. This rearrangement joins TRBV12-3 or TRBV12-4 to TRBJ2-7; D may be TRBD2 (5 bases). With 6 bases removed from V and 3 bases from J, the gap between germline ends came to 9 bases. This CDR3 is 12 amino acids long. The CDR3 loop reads CASSPRGYEQYF. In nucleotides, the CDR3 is TGTGCCAGCAGCCCCCGGGGCTACGAGCAGTACTTC.

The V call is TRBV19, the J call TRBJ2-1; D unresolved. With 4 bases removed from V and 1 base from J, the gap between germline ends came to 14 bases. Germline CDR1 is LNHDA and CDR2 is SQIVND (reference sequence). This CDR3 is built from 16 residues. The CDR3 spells CASSTTLAESYNEQFF. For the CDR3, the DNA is TGTGCCAGTAGTACCACCTTGGCTGAATCCTACAATGAGCAGTTCTTC.

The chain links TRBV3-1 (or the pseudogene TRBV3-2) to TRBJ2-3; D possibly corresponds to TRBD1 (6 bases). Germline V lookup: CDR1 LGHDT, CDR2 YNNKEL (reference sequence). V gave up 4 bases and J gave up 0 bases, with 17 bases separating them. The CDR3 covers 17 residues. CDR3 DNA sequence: TGTGCCAGCAGCCGTTCCCGGGACACTTCTAGCACAGATACGCAGTATTTT. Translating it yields CASSRSRDTSSTDTQYF.

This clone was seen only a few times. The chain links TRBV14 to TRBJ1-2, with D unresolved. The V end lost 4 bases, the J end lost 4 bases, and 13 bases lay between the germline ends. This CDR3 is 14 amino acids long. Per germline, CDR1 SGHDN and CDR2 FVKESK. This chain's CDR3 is CASSPGNYPYGYTF. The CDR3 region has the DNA TGTGCCAGCAGCCCTGGAAACTATCCCTATGGCTACACCTTC.

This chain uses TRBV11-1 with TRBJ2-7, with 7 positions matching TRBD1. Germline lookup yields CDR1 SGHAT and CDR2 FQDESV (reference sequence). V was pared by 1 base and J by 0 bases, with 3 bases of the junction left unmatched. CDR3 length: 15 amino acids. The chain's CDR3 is CASSLGQGSSYEQYF. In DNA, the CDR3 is TGTGCCAGCAGCTTAGGACAGGGTAGCTCCTACGAGCAGTACTTC.

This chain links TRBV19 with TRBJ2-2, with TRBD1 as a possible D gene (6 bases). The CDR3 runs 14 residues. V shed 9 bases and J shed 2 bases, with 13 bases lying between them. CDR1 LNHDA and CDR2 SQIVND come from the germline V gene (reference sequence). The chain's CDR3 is CASSGTSNTGELFF. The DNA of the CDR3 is TGTGCCAGCAGTGGGACATCTAACACCGGGGAGCTGTTTTTT.

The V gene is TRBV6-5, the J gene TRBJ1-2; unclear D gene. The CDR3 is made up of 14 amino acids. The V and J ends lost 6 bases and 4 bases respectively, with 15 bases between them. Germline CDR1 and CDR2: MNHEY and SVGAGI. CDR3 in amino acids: CASRTREYPYGYTF. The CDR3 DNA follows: TGTGCCAGCAGAACCCGGGAATACCCCTATGGCTACACCTTC.

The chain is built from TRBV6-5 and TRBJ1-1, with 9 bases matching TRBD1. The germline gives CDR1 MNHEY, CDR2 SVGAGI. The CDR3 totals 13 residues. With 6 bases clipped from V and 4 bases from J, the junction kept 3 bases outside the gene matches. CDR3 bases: TGTGCCAGCAGGGAGACAGGGGGCACTGAAGCTTTCTTT. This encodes CASRETGGTEAFF.

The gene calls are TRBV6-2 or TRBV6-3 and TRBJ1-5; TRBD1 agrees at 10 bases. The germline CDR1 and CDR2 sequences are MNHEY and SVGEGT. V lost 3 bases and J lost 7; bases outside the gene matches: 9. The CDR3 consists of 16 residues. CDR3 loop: CASSYKKGQGSQPQHF. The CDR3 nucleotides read TGTGCCAGCAGTTATAAAAAGGGACAGGGGTCCCAGCCCCAGCATTTT.

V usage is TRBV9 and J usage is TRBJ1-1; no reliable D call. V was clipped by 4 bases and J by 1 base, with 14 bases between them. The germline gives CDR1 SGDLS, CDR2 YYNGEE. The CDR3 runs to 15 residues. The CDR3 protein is CASSPPSGGNTEAFF. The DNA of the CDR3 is TGTGCCAGCAGCCCGCCAAGTGGCGGGAACACTGAAGCTTTCTTT.

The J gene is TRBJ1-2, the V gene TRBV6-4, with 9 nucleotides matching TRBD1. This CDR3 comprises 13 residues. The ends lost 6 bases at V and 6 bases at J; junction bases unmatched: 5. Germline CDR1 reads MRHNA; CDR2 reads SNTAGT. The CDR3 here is CASRRDREDGYTF. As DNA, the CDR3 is TGTGCCAGCAGGCGGGACAGGGAGGATGGCTACACCTTC.

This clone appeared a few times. CDR3 DNA: TGTGCCAGCTCACCACTAGTTTCCGTTTCGGCTTTCTTT. Translated, it gives CASSPLVSVSAFF. The rearrangement uses TRBV18 and TRBJ1-1; no definite D call. CDR3 length: 13 residues. V was cut by 1 base and J by 11 bases, with 14 bases left in between. CDR1 is KGHSH and CDR2 is LQKENI in the germline V gene.

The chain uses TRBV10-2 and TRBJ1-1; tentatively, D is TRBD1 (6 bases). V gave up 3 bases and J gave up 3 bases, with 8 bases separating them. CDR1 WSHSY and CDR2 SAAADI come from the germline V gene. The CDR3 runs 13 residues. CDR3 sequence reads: CASSDRGYTEAFF. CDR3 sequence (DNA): TGCGCCAGCAGTGACAGGGGCTACACTGAAGCTTTCTTT.

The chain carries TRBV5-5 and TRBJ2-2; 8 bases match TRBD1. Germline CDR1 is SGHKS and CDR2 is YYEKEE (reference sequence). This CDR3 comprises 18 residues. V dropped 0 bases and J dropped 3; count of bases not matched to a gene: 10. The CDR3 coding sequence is TGTGCCAGCAGCTTGGGCAGGGGGCTGTCCTTGGACACCGGGGAGCTGTTTTTT. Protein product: CASSLGRGLSLDTGELFF.

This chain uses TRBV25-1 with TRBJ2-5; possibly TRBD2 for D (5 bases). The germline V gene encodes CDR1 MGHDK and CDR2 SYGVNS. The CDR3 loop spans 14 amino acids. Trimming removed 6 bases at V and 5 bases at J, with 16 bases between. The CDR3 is CASREMGSGETQYF. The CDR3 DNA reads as TGTGCCAGCAGAGAAATGGGGTCGGGGGAGACCCAGTACTTC.

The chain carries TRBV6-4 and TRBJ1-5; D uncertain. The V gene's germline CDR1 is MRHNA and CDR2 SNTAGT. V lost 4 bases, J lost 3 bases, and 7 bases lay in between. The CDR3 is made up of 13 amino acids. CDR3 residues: CASSAGINQPQHF. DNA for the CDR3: TGTGCCAGCAGTGCGGGGATCAATCAGCCCCAGCATTTT.

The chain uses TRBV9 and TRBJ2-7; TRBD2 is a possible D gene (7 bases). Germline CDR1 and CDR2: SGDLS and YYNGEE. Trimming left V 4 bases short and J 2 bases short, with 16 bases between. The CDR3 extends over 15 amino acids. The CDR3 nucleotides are TGTGCCAGCAGCCCCCGAGGGGGGGTACCCTACGAGCAGTACTTC. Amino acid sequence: CASSPRGGVPYEQYF.

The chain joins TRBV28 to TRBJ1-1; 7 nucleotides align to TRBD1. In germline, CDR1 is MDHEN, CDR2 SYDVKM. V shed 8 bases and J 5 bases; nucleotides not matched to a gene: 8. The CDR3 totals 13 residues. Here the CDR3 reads CASRFSGGTEAFF. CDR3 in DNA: TGTGCCAGCCGATTCTCAGGGGGAACTGAAGCTTTCTTT.

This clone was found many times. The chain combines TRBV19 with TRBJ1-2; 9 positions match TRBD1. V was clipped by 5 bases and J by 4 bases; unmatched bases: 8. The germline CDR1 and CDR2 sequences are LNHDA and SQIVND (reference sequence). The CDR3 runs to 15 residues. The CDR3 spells CASSPRDREGYGYTF. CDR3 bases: TGTGCCAGTAGTCCGAGGGACAGGGAGGGCTATGGCTACACCTTC.

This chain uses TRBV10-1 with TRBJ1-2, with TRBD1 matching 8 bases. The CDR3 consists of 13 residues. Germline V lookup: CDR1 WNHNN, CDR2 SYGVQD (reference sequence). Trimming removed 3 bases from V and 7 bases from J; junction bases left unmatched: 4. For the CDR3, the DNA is TGCGCCAGCAGTGATGGACAGGGCCGTGGCTACACCTTC. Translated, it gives CASSDGQGRGYTF.